This TCR beta chain was obtained from a study of T-cell reconstitution after alpha-beta-depleted transplantation in children. TCRbeta library construction was performed incorporating unique molecular identifiers. MiXCR was run by TCRdb on the PCR reads, yielding one entry per CDR3 protein. This sample has several thousand distinct CDR3 sequences; around 16% occur once, and the top ten carry roughly 15%. This TCR was sampled from a boy aged 2 to 10 with acute lymphoblastic leukemia, due to receive a stem cell transplant. The material was PBMCs, obtained before TCRalphabeta/CD19-depleted stem cell transplant.

The CDR3 here is CASSLDQRETQYF. As DNA, the CDR3 is TGCGCCAGCAGCTTGGACCAGAGAGAGACCCAGTACTTC. The chain couples TRBV5-1 to TRBJ2-5; D not resolved. Looked up from germline, CDR1 is SGHRS and CDR2 is YFSETQ. CDR3 size: 13 residues. V dropped 0 bases and J dropped 4 bases, with 7 bases sitting between them.